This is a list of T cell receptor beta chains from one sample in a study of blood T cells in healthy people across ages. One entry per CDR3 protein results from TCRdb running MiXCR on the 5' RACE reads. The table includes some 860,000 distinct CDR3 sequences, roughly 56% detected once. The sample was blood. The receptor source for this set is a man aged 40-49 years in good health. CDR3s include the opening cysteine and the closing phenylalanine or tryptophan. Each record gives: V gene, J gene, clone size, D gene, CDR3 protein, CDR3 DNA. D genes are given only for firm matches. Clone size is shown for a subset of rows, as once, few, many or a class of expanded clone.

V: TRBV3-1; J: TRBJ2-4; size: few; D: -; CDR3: CASSQPGHDAGNIQYF; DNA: TGTGCCAGCAGCCAACCGGGACACGATGCTGGAAACATTCAGTACTTC
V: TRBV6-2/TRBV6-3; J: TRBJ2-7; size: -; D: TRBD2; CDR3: CASSLPGLFDEQYF; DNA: TGTGCCAGCAGTTTACCGGGACTATTCGACGAGCAGTACTTC
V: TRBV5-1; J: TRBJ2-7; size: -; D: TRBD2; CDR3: CASSLLASGSLPTSEQYF; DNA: TGCGCCAGCAGCTTGCTGGCTAGCGGGAGTCTCCCTACGTCTGAGCAGTACTTC
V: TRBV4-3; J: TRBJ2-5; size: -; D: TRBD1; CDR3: CASSQDSGQGRLPWQYF; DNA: TGCGCCAGCAGCCAAGATTCCGGACAGGGACGGTTGCCGTGGCAGTACTTC
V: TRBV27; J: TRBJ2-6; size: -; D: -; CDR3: CASSLANVLTF; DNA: TGTGCCAGCAGTTTAGCGAACGTCCTGACTTTC
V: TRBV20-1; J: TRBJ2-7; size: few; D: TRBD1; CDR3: CSARDGQQGARYEQYF; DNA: TGCAGTGCTAGAGATGGCCAACAGGGGGCTAGGTACGAGCAGTACTTC
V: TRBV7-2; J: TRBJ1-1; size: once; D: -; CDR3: CASSLQGVVAEAFF; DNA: TGTGCCAGCAGCTTACAGGGTGTGGTAGCTGAAGCTTTCTTT
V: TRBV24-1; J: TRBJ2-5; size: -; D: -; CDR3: CATSDLTEDGTQYF; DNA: TGTGCCACCAGTGATTTGACCGAGGACGGGACCCAGTACTTC
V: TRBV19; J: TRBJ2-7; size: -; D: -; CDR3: CASNIQGKADEQYF; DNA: TGTGCCAGTAATATACAGGGAAAGGCAGACGAGCAGTACTTC
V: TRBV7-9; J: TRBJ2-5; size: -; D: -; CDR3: CASTQVGGRQETQYF; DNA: TGTGCCAGCACCCAAGTGGGGGGCAGGCAAGAGACCCAGTACTTC
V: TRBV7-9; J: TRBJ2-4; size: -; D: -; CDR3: CASRAPPKNIQYF; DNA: TGTGCCAGCAGGGCCCCTCCCAAAAACATTCAGTACTTC
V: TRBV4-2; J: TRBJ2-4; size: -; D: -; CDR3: CASSQDRSGRVQYF; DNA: TGTGCCAGCAGCCAAGATCGAAGCGGGCGGGTTCAGTACTTC
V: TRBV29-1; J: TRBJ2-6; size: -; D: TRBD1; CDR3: CSAGGQGAMGANVLTF; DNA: TGCAGCGCTGGGGGACAGGGGGCTATGGGGGCCAACGTCCTGACTTTC
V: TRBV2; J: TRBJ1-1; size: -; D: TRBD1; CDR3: CASRDRAMNTEAFF; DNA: TGTGCCAGCAGGGACAGGGCTATGAACACTGAAGCTTTCTTT
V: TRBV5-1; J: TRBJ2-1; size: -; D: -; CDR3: CASCPANDGANEQFF; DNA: TGCGCCAGCTGCCCGGCGAACGATGGGGCCAATGAGCAGTTCTTC
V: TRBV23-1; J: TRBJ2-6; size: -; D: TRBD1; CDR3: CASSPSSRTGDQLGGANVLTF; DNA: TGCGCCAGCAGTCCATCGTCAAGGACAGGGGATCAGCTGGGAGGGGCCAACGTCCTGACTTTC
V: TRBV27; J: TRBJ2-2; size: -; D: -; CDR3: CASSLQSTGRGTGELFF; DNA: TGTGCCAGCAGTTTACAGTCGACGGGGCGAGGAACCGGGGAGCTGTTTTTT
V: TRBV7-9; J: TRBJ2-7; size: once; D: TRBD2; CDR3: CASSAGLASLEQYF; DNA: TGTGCCAGCAGCGCGGGACTAGCTTCTCTCGAGCAGTACTTC
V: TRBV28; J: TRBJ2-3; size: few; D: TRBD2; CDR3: CASSVASGGSDTQYF; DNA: TGTGCCAGCAGTGTCGCTAGCGGGGGGTCAGATACGCAGTATTTT
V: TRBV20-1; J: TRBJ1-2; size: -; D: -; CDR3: CSAREKDRYTYGYTF; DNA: TGCAGTGCTAGAGAGAAAGACAGATATACGTATGGCTACACCTTC